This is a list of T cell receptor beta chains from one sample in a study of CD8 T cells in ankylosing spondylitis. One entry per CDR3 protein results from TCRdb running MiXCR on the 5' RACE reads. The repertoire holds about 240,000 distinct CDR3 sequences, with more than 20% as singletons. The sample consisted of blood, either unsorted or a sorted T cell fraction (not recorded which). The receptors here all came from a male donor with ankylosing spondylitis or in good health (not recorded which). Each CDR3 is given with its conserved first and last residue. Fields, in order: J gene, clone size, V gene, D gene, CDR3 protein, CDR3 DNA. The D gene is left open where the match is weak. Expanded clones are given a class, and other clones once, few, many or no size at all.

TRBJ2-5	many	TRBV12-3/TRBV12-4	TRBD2	CASSTRAGSGVQYF	TGTGCCAGCAGTACCAGAGCGGGGAGCGGGGTCCAGTACTTC
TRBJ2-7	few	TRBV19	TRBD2	CASSPTGTSRYEQYF	TGTGCCAGTAGCCCAACCGGGACTAGTAGGTACGAGCAGTACTTC
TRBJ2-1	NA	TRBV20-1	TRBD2	CSARPGLEYNEQFF	TGCAGTGCCCGGCCGGGACTAGAATACAATGAGCAGTTCTTC
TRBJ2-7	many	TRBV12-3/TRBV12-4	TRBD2	CASRQGLAEGEQYF	TGTGCCAGCAGACAGGGACTAGCGGAAGGGGAGCAGTACTTC
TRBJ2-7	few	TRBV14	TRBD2	CARQPGLALTYEQYF	TGTGCCAGGCAACCGGGACTAGCCCTTACCTACGAGCAGTACTTC
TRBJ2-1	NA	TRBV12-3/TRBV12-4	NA	CASSPPGGMARGNEQFF	TGTGCCAGCAGTCCTCCCGGGGGTATGGCGCGGGGAAATGAGCAGTTCTTC
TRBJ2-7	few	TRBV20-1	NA	CSATVGALGFEQYF	TGCAGTGCCACCGTGGGGGCCCTCGGGTTCGAGCAGTACTTC
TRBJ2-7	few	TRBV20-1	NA	CSARDTRSYEQYF	TGCAGTGCTCGGGACACCCGCTCCTACGAGCAGTACTTC
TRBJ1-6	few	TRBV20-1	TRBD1	CSAQTGNSPLHF	TGCAGTGCCCAGACAGGGAATTCACCCCTCCACTTT
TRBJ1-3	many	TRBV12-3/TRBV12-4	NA	CASSFGILLSIYF	TGTGCCAGCAGTTTTGGTATATTGCTGTCCATATATTTT
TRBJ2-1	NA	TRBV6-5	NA	CASSYSWAGNEQFF	TGTGCCAGCAGTTACTCGTGGGCAGGCAATGAGCAGTTCTTC
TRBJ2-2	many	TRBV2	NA	CASSEWETGELFF	TGTGCCAGCAGTGAATGGGAAACCGGGGAGCTGTTTTTT
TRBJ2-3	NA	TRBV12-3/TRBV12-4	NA	CASSFSAGRTDTQYF	TGTGCCAGCAGTTTTTCCGCGGGACGCACAGATACGCAGTATTTT
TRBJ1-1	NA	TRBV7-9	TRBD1	CASSTPGGTEAFF	TGTGCCAGCAGCACCCCAGGGGGCACTGAAGCTTTCTTT
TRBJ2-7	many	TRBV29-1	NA	CSVEDLTEQYF	TGCAGCGTTGAAGATCTGACCGAGCAGTACTTC
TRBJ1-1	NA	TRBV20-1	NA	CRAGGAPRGEAFF	TGCAGGGCGGGAGGGGCGCCTCGGGGTGAAGCTTTCTTT
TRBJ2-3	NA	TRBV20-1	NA	CSAKRQISTDTQYF	TGCAGTGCTAAAAGACAGATTAGCACAGATACGCAGTATTTT
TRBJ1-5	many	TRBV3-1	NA	CATSRGAAQPQHF	TGTGCCACCTCGCGGGGGGCCGCTCAGCCCCAGCATTTT
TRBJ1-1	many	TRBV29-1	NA	CSVEEADTRRLIAEAFF	TGCAGCGTTGAAGAAGCAGACACCCGGAGGCTAATCGCTGAAGCTTTCTTT
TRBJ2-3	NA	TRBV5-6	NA	CASSWGPQDTQYF	TGTGCCAGCAGCTGGGGACCCCAAGATACGCAGTATTTT
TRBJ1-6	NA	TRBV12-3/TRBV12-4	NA	CASSLRADSPLHF	TGTGCCAGCAGTTTGAGGGCGGATTCACCCCTCCACTTT
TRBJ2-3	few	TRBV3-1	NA	CASSVGLFFTDTQYF	TGTGCCAGCAGCGTCGGACTTTTCTTCACAGATACGCAGTATTTT
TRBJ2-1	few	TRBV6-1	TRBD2	CASTDSGGGGWEFF	TGTGCCAGCACCGACTCGGGTGGCGGGGGTTGGGAGTTCTTC
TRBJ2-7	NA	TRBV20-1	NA	CSAEVGGEQYF	TGCAGTGCCGAGGTGGGGGGCGAGCAGTACTTC
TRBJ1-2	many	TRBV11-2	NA	CASSLRGVSNYGYTF	TGTGCCAGCAGCTTACGAGGAGTGTCTAACTATGGCTACACCTTC
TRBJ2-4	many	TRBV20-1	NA	CSAARGGPKNIQYF	TGCAGTGCCGCCAGAGGGGGTCCCAAAAACATTCAGTACTTC
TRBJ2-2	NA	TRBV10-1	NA	CASSDHSISGSGELFF	TGCGCCAGCAGTGACCACAGCATTAGCGGTTCCGGGGAGCTGTTTTTT
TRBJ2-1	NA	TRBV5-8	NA	CASSLFRDNEQFF	TGTGCCAGCAGCCTCTTCCGGGACAATGAGCAGTTCTTC
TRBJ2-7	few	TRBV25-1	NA	CASSAPIQGYEQYF	TGTGCCAGCAGTGCTCCGATACAGGGTTACGAGCAGTACTTC
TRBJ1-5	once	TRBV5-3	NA	CARSRATANRGGQPQHF	TGTGCCAGAAGCCGGGCCACCGCCAACCGAGGCGGTCAGCCCCAGCATTTT